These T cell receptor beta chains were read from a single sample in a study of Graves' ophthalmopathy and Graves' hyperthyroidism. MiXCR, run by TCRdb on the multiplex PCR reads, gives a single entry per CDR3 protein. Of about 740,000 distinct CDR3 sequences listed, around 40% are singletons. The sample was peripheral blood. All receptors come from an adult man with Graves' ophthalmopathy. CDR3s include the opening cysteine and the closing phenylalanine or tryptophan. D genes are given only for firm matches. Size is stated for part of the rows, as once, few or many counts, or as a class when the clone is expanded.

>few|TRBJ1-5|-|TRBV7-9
CASSLGGTDQPQHF
TGTGCCAGCAGCTTGGGGGGGACCGATCAGCCCCAGCATTTT
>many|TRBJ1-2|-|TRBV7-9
CASSLNQDGDHF
TGTGCCAGCAGCTTAAACCAAGATGGGGACCATTTC
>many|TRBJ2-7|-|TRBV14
CASSQEPSIYYEQYF
TGTGCCAGCAGCCAAGAACCTAGCATTTATTACGAGCAGTACTTC
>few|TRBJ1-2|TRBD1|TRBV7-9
CASSPLPTGGYGYTF
TGTGCCAGCAGCCCCCTTCCGACAGGGGGTTATGGCTACACCTTC
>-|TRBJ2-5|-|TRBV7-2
CASSLMVQETQYF
TGTGCCAGCAGCTTAATGGTCCAAGAGACCCAGTACTTC
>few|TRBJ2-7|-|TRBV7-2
CASSQVGVGREQYF
TGTGCCAGCAGCCAAGTTGGAGTGGGGCGTGAGCAGTACTTC
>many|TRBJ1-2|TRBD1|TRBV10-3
CAISDRGRRRFGYTF
TGTGCCATCAGTGACAGGGGGCGCAGGCGGTTTGGCTACACCTTC
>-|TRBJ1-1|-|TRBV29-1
CSSEGGGVYTEAFF
TGCAGCAGTGAGGGTGGGGGGGTTTACACTGAAGCTTTCTTT
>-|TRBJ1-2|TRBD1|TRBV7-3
CASSSPDRGLYYGYTF
TGTGCCAGCAGCTCGCCCGACAGGGGGCTCTATTATGGCTACACCTTC
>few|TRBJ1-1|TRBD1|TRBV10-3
CAIRRAGTEENTEAFF
TGTGCCATCAGGAGAGCCGGGACAGAGGAGAACACTGAAGCTTTCTTT
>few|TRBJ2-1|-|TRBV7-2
CASVPRRGNEQFF
TGTGCCAGCGTCCCCCGGAGGGGAAATGAGCAGTTCTTC
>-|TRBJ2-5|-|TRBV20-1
CSASRTVGDQETQYF
TGCAGTGCTAGTCGGACGGTGGGGGACCAAGAGACCCAGTACTTC
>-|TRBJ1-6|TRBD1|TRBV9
CVSSPWIGGHSPLHF
TGTGTCAGCAGCCCCTGGATAGGGGGCCATTCACCCCTCCACTTT
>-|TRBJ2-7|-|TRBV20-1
CSAVKPRTVSYEQYF
TGCAGTGCCGTAAAACCTCGGACAGTCTCCTACGAGCAGTACTTC
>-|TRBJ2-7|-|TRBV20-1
CSAATPYEQYF
TGCAGTGCTGCAACACCCTACGAGCAGTACTTC
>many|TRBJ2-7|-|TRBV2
CASSGPVAYEQYF
TGTGCCAGCAGTGGTCCGGTAGCCTACGAGCAGTACTTC
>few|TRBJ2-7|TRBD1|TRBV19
CASSTGGGYEQYF
TGTGCCAGTAGTACAGGGGGTGGCTACGAGCAGTACTTC
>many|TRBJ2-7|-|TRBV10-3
CASTGSTYEQYF
TGTGCCAGCACAGGGTCCACCTACGAGCAGTACTTC
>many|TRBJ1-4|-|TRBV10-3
CATRAGGYEKLFF
TGTGCCACGAGGGCCGGCGGGTATGAAAAACTGTTTTTT
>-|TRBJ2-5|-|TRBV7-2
CASSFVWEETQYF
TGTGCCAGCAGCTTCGTATGGGAAGAGACCCAGTACTTC
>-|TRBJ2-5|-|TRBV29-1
CSGLGRETQYF
TGCAGCGGCCTAGGACGGGAGACCCAGTACTTC
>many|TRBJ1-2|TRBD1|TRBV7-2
CASSDRTGGGYTF
TGTGCCAGCAGCGACAGGACAGGGGGCGGCTACACCTTC
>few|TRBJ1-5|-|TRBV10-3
CAISEQQNQPRHF
TGTGCCATCAGTGAGCAGCAAAATCAGCCCCGGCATTTT
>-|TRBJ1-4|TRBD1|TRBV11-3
CASSTVSRTGDEKLFF
TGTGCCAGCAGTACTGTTTCCCGGACAGGGGATGAAAAACTGTTTTTT
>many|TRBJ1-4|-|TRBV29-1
CSVGNEKLFF
TGCAGCGTGGGGAATGAAAAACTGTTTTTT
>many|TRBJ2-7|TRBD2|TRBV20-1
CSAPPGLAGYEQYF
TGCAGTGCTCCCCCGGGACTAGCGGGATACGAGCAGTACTTC
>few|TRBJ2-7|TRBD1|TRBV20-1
CSARPPTTGGPYEQYF
TGCAGTGCTAGACCCCCGACTACAGGGGGACCCTACGAGCAGTACTTC
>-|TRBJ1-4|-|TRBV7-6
CASSLGGGQGDEKLFF
TGTGCCAGCAGCCTAGGAGGCGGGCAGGGAGATGAAAAACTGTTTTTT
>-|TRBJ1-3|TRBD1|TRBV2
CASSSPGQGNTIYF
TGCGCCAGCAGCTCCCCGGGACAGGGAAACACCATATATTTT
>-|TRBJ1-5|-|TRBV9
CASSPDLGGVGQPQHF
TGTGCCAGCAGCCCGGACCTGGGGGGAGTCGGTCAGCCCCAGCATTTT
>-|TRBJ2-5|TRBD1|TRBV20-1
CSARVIGGDYYQETQYF
TGCAGTGCTAGAGTTATAGGGGGCGACTATTACCAAGAGACCCAGTACTTC
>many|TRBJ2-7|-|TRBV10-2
CASSEETGRSYEQYF
TGCGCCAGCAGTGAGGAGACGGGACGCTCCTACGAGCAGTACTTC
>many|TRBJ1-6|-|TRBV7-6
CASSLAGESPLHF
TGTGCCAGCAGCTTAGCGGGGGAATCACCCCTCCACTTT
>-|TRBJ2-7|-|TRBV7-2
CAGSPDQVTPHEQYF
TGTGCCGGCAGCCCCGATCAAGTGACCCCGCACGAGCAGTACTTC
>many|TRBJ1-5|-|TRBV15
CATSREGDINQPQHF
TGTGCCACCAGCAGAGAGGGAGACATCAATCAGCCCCAGCATTTT
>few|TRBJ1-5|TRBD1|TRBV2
CASSDPKSGQGSVKSNQPQHF
TGTGCCAGCAGTGACCCGAAAAGCGGACAGGGATCCGTTAAGAGCAATCAGCCCCAGCATTTT
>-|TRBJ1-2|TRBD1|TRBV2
CASSSGGGIHDYTF
TGTGCCAGCAGCTCCGGAGGGGGCATCCATGACTACACCTTC
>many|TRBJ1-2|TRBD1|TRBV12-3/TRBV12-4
CASSPGDRDAYGYTF
TGTGCCAGCAGTCCGGGGGACAGGGACGCCTATGGCTACACCTTC
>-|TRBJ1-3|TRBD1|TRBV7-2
CASTATGDGNTIYF
TGTGCCAGCACCGCGACAGGGGATGGAAACACCATATATTTT
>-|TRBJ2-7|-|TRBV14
CASSPGTQAYEQYF
TGTGCCAGCAGCCCCGGGACCCAAGCCTACGAGCAGTACTTC
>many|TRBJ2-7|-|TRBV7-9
CASSFGTLLSGQYF
TGTGCCAGCAGCTTCGGGACACTCCTGAGCGGGCAGTACTTC
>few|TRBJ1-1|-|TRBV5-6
CASSDYPEFANTEAFF
TGTGCCAGCAGCGACTACCCGGAATTTGCGAACACTGAAGCTTTCTTT
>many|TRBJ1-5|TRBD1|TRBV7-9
CASSTGVDQPQHF
TGTGCCAGCAGTACAGGGGTTGATCAGCCCCAGCATTTT
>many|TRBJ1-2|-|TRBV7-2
CASSRGQLDGYTF
TGTGCCAGCAGTCGAGGACAGTTGGATGGCTACACCTTC
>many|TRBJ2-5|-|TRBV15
CATSRGGLETQYF
TGTGCCACCAGCAGAGGGGGCTTAGAGACCCAGTACTTC
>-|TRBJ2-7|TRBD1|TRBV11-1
CASSNGQGYYEQYF
TGTGCCAGCAGCAACGGACAGGGATACTACGAGCAGTACTTC
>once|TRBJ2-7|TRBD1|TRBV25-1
CASSPGDSYELYF
TGTGCCAGCAGCCCCGGGGACAGCTACGAGCTGTACTTC
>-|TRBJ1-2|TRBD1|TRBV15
CATSTGTGFAGNTF
TGTGCCACCAGCACCGGGACAGGTTTTGCTGGAAACACCTTC
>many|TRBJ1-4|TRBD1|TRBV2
CASANPGQSNEKLFF
TGTGCCAGCGCCAATCCGGGACAGAGTAATGAAAAACTGTTTTTT
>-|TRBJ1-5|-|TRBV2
CASSDGDREAGYTSNRPQHF
TGTGCCAGCAGTGACGGAGACAGAGAGGCAGGTTATACGAGCAATCGGCCCCAGCATTTT
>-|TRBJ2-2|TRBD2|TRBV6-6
CASSYATSGTGELFF
TGTGCCAGCAGTTACGCGACTAGCGGCACCGGGGAGCTGTTTTTT
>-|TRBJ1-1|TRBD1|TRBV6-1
CTSSDNRGTEAFF
TGTACCAGCAGCGATAACAGGGGAACTGAAGCTTTCTTT
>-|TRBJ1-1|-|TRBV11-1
CASSQKRVGGEAFF
TGTGCCAGCAGCCAGAAAAGGGTTGGGGGTGAAGCTTTCTTT
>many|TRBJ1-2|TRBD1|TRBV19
CASSLPAGTGYGYTF
TGTGCCAGTAGTCTCCCCGCCGGGACAGGCTATGGCTACACCTTC